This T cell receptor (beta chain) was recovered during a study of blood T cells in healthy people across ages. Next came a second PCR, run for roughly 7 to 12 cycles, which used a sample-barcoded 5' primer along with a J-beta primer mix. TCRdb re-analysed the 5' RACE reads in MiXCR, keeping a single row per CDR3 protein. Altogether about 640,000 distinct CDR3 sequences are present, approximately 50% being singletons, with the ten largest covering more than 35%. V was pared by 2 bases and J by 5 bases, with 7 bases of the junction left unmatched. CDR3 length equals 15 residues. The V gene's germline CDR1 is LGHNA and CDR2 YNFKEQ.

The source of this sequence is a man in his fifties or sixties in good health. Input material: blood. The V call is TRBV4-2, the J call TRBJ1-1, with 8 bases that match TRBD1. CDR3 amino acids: CASSQLQGARTEAFF. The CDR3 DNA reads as TGTGCCAGCAGCCAACTTCAGGGGGCGAGGACTGAAGCTTTCTTT.